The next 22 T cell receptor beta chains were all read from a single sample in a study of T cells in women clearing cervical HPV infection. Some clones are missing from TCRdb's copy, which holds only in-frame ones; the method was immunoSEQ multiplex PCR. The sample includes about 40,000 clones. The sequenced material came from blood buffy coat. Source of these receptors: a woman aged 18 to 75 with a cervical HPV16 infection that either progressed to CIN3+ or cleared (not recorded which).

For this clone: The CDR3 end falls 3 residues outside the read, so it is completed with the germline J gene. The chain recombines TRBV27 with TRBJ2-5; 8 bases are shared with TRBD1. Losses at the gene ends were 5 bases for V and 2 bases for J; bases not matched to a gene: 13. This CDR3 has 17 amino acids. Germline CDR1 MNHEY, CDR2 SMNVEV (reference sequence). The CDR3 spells CASSPGQGRGPQETQYF. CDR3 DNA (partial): TGTGCCAGCAGTCCAGGACAGGGAAGGGGGCCTCAAGAGACC.

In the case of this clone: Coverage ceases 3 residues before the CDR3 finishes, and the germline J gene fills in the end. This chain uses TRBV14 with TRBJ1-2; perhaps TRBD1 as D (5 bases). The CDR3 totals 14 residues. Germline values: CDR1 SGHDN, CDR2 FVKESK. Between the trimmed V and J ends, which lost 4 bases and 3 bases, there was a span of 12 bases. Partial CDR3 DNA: TGTGCCAGCAGCCTCGACGGGGGTTACTATGGC. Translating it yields CASSLDGGYYG. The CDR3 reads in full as CASSLDGGYYGYTF. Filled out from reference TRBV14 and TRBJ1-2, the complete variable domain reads EAGVTQFPSHSVIEKGQTVTLRCDPISGHDNLYWYRRVMGKEIKFLLHFVKESKQDESGMPNNRFLAERTGGTYSTLKVQPAELEDSGVYFCASSLDGGYYGYTFGSGTRLTVV.

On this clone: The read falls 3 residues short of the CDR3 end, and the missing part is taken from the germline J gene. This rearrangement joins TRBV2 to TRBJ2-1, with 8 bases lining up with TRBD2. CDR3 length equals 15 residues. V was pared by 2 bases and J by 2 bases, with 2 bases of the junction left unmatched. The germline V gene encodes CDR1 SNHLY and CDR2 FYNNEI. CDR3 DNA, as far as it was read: TGTGCCAGCAGTGAAAGACTAGCGCCCTACAATGAG. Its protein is CASSERLAPYNE. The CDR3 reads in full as CASSERLAPYNEQFF.

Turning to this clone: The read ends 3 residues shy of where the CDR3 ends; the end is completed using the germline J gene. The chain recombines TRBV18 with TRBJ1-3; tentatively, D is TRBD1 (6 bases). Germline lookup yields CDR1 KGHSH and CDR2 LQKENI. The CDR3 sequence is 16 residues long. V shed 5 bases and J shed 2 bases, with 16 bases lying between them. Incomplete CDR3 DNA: TGTGCCAGCTCATCGTACGGGGGGCTGACTGGAAACACC. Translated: CASSSYGGLTGNT. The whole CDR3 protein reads CASSSYGGLTGNTIYF.

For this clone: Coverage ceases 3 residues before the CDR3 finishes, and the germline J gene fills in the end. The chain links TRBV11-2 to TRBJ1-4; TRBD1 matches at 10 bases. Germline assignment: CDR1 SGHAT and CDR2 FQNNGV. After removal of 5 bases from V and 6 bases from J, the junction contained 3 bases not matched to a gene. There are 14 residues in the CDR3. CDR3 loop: CASSLGQGDEKLFF. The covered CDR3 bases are TGTGCCAGCAGCCTCGGACAGGGGGATGAAAAA.

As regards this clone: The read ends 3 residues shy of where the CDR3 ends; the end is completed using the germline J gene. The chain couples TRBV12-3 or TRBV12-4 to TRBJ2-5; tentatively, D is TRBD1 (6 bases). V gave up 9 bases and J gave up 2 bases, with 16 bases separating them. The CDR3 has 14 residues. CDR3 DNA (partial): TGTGCCAGTCAGGGGAAAGGAAAGCAAGAGACC. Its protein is CASQGKGKQET. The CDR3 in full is CASQGKGKQETQYF.

Partial CDR3 DNA: TGTGCCATTGTGACAGGGACCGGGGAG. It encodes CAIVTGTGE. In full, the CDR3 reads CAIVTGTGELFF. The chain links TRBV19 to TRBJ2-2, with 7 bases fitting TRBD1. The read falls 3 residues short of the CDR3 end, and the missing part is taken from the germline J gene. The CDR3 covers 12 residues. V lost 10 bases, J lost 5 bases, and 4 bases stayed unmatched. The V gene's germline CDR1 is LNHDA and CDR2 SQIVND (reference sequence).

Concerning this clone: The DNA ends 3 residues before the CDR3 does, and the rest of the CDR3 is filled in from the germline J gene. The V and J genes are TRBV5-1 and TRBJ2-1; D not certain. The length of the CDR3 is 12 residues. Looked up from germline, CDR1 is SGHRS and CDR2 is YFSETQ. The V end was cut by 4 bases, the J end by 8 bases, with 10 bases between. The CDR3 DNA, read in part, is TGCGCCAGCAGCCTAATAGTGGATGAG. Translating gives CASSLIVDE. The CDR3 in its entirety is CASSLIVDEQFF.

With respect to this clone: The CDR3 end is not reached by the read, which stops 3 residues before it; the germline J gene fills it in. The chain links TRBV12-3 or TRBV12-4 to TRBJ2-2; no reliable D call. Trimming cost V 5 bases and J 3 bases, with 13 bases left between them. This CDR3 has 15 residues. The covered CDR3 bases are TGTGCCAGCAGTCTAAGGTCCGGGTACACCGGGGAG. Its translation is CASSLRSGYTGE. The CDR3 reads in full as CASSLRSGYTGELFF.

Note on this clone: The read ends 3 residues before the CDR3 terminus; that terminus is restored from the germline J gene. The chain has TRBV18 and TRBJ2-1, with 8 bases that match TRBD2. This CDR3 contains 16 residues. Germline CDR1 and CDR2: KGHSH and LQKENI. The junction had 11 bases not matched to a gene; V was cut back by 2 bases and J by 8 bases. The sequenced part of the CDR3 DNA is TGTGCCAGCTCACCAACAACTAGCGGTTGGGACGATGAG. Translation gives CASSPTTSGWDDE. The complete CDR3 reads CASSPTTSGWDDEQFF.

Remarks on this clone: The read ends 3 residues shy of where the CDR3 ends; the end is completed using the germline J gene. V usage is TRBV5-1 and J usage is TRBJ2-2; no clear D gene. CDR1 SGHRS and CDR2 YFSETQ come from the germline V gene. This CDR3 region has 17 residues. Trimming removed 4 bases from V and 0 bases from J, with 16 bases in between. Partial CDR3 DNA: TGCGCCAGCAGCCCTCTCCCTGGCATCGCGAACACCGGGGAG. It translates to CASSPLPGIANTGE. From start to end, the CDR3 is CASSPLPGIANTGELFF.

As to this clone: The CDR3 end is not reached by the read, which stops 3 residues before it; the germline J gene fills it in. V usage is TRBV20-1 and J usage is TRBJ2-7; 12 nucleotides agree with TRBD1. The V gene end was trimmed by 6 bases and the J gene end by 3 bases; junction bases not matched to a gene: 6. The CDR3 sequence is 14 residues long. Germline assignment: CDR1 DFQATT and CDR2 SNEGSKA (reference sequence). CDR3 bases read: TGCAGTGCAGCCCGGGACAGGGGGCTCTACGAG. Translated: CSAARDRGLYE. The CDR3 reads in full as CSAARDRGLYEQYF.

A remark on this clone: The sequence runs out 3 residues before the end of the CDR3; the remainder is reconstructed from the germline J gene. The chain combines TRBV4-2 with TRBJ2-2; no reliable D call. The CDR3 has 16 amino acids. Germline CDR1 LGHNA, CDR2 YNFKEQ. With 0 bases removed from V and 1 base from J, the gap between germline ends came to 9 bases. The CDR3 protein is CASSQEGLGNTGELFF. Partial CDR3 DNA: TGTGCCAGCAGCCAAGAAGGGCTGGGGAACACCGGGGAG.

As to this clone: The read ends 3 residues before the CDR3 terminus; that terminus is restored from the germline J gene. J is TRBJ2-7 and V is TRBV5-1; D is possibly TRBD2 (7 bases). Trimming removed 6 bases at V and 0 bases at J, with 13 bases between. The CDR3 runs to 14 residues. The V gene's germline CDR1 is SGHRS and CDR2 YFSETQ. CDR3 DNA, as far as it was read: TGCGCCAGCAATCGGGGGGCCGACTCCTACGAG. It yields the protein CASNRGADSYE. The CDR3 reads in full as CASNRGADSYEQYF.

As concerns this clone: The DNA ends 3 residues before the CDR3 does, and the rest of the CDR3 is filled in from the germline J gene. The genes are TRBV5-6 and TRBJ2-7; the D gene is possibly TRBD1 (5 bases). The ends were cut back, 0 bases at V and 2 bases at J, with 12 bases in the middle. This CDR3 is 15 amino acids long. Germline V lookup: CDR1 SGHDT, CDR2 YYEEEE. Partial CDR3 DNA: TGTGCCAGCAGCTTGGACAGGTCGCTCGCCTACGAG. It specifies CASSLDRSLAYE. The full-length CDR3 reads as CASSLDRSLAYEQYF.

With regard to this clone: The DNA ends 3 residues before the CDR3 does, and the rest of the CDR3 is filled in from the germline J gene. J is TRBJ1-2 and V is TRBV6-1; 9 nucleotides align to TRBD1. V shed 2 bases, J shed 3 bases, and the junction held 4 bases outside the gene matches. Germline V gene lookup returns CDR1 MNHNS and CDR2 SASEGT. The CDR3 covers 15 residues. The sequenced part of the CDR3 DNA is TGTGCCAGCAGTGAAATGGGGACAGGGCACTATGGC. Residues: CASSEMGTGHYG. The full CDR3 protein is CASSEMGTGHYGYTF.

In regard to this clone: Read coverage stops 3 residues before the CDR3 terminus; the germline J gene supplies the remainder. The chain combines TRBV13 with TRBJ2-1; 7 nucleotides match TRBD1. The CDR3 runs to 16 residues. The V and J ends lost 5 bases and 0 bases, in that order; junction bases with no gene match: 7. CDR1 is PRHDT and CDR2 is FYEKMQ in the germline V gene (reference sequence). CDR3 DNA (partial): TGTGCCAGCAGCGCGTACAGGGGCCGCTCCTACAATGAG. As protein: CASSAYRGRSYNE. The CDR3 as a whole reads CASSAYRGRSYNEQFF.

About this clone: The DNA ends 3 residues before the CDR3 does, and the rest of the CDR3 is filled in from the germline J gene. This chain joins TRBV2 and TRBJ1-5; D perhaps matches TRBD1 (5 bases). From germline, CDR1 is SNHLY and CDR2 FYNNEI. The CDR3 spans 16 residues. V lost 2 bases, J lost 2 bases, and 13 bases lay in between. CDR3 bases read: TGTGCCAGCAGTGAATGGCAGGGAAAGGGCAATCAGCCC. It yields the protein CASSEWQGKGNQP. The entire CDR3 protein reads CASSEWQGKGNQPQHF.

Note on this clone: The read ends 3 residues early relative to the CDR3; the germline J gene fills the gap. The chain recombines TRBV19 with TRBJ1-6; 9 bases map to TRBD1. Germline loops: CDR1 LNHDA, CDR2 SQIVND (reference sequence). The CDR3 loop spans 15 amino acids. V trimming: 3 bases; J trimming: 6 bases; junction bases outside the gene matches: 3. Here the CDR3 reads CASSIMDRGNSPLHF. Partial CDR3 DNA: TGTGCCAGTAGTATTATGGACAGGGGTAATTCACCC.

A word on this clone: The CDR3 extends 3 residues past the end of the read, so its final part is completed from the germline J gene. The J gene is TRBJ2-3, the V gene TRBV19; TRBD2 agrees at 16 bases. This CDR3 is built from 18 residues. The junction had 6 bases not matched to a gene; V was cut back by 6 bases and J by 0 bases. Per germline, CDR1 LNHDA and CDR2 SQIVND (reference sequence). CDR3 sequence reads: CASSLGLAGGWSTDTQYF. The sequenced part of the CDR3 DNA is TGTGCCAGTAGCTTGGGACTAGCGGGAGGGTGGAGCACAGATACG.

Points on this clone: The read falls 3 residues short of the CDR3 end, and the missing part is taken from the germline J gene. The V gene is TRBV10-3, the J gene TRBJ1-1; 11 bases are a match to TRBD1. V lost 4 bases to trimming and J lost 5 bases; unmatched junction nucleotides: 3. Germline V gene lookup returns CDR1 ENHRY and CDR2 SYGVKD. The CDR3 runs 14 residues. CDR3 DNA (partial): TGTGCCATCAGTGCCGGGACAGGGGGAACTGAA. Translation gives CAISAGTGGTE. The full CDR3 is CAISAGTGGTEAFF.

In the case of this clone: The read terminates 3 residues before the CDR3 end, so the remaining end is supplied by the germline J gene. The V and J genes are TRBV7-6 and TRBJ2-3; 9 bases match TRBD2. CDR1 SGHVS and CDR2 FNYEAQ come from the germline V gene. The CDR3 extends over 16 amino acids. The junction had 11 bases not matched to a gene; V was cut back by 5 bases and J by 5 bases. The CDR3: CASSTNSGSVGDTQYF. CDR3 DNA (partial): TGTGCCAGCAGCACTAATAGCGGGAGTGTCGGAGATACG. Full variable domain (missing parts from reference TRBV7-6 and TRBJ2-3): GAGVSQSPRYKVTKRGQDVALRCDPISGHVSLYWYRQALGQGPEFLTYFNYEAQQDKSGLPNDRFSAERPEGSISTLTIQRTEQRDSAMYRCASSTNSGSVGDTQYFGPGTRLTVL.